One sample yielded the 25 T cell receptor beta chains listed below, sequenced in a study of identical twins. TCRdb used MiXCR to reprocess the 5' RACE reads, holding one entry per CDR3 protein. The profile shows 1.5 million to 2 million distinct CDR3 sequences, about 32% of them singletons. Material for sequencing was cord blood. The receptors derive from a newborn girl in good health.

A few counts support this clonotype. CDR3 DNA sequence: TGTGCCAGCAGTTACCGGGACAATGAGCAGTACTTC. Residues: CASSYRDNEQYF. The rearrangement links TRBV6-6 to TRBJ2-4; tentatively, D is TRBD1 (6 bases). Germline V gene data show CDR1 as MNHNY and CDR2 as SVGAGI (reference sequence). V lost 2 bases to trimming and J lost 13 bases, with 12 bases between them. The CDR3 runs to 12 residues.

As regards this clonotype: A much larger clone lies a single base off, so this may be a read error. The chain links TRBV10-3 to TRBJ2-1, with D possibly TRBD2 on 6 matching bases. Germline lookup yields CDR1 ENHRY and CDR2 SYGVKD. V lost 0 bases and J lost 13, with 19 bases in between. This CDR3 is built from 15 residues. As DNA, the CDR3 is TGTGCCATCAGTGAGTCGGGAGGAGGGTTTGAGACCCAGTTCTTC. Its protein is CAISESGGGFETQFF.

The chain links TRBV18 to TRBJ1-1; no definite D call. CDR1 KGHSH and CDR2 LQKENI come from the germline V gene. V lost 3 bases to trimming and J lost 4 bases, with 12 bases between them. The CDR3 has 14 residues. The CDR3 spells CASSPAGKSTEAFF. The CDR3 coding sequence is TGTGCCAGCTCACCGGCGGGAAAAAGCACTGAAGCTTTCTTT.

The V call is TRBV11-2, the J call TRBJ2-2; no reliable D call. V shed 3 bases and J shed 2 bases, with 10 bases lying between them. The CDR3 has 15 amino acids. Germline values: CDR1 SGHAT, CDR2 FQNNGV. CDR3: CASSFPQANTGELFF. The CDR3 DNA follows: TGTGCCAGCAGCTTCCCCCAGGCCAACACCGGGGAGCTGTTTTTT.

The sample holds a few counts of this clonotype. The CDR3 bases are TGTGCCAGCAGCCCCTCCGACGAGACCCAGTACTTC. As protein: CASSPSDETQYF. The rearrangement uses TRBV6-2 or TRBV6-3 and TRBJ2-5; D uncertain. This CDR3 is built from 12 residues. V was shortened by 6 bases and J by 5 bases, with 10 bases between the two germline ends. Germline V CDR1 and CDR2: MNHEY, SVGEGT.

This chain connects TRBV10-3 to TRBJ2-7, with 7 nucleotides matching TRBD1. The CDR3 contains 15 residues. Germline values: CDR1 ENHRY, CDR2 SYGVKD. With V trimmed by 4 bases and J by 2 bases, 8 bases remained unmatched. DNA for the CDR3: TGTGCCATCAGTGGGGGGACAGCGGATCCCTACGAGCAGTACTTC. Protein sequence: CAISGGTADPYEQYF.

This chain links TRBV29-1 with TRBJ2-3; perhaps D is TRBD1 or TRBD2 (5 bases each). This CDR3 has 14 residues. Germline V CDR1 and CDR2: SQVTM, ANQGSEA. V lost 4 bases, J lost 1 base, and 12 bases lay in between. CDR3 residues: CSVGLRGRTDTQYF. The CDR3 bases are TGCAGCGTTGGTCTACGGGGACGCACAGATACGCAGTATTTT.

This chain's CDR3 is CSAGPPGAKGPDTQYF. In DNA form, the CDR3 reads TGCAGTGCTGGGCCCCCAGGGGCGAAAGGCCCAGATACGCAGTATTTT. The V gene is TRBV20-1, the J gene TRBJ2-3, with D possibly matching TRBD1 (6 bases). The germline V gene has CDR1 DFQATT and CDR2 SNEGSKA (reference sequence). The V and J ends lost 5 bases and 4 bases respectively, with 22 bases between them. This CDR3 spans 16 amino acids.

This chain connects TRBV29-1 to TRBJ1-2, with D possibly being TRBD1 (6 bases). In germline, CDR1 is SQVTM, CDR2 ANQGSEA. V shed 3 bases and J shed 4 bases, with 15 bases lying between them. The CDR3 is made up of 14 amino acids. The CDR3 is CSVDLGGSFYGYTF. CDR3 DNA: TGCAGCGTTGATCTAGGGGGTTCTTTCTATGGCTACACCTTC. The complete variable domain, with remaining parts taken from reference TRBV29-1 and TRBJ1-2, reads SAVISQKPSRDICQRGTSLTIQCQVDSQVTMMFWYRQQPGQSLTLIATANQGSEATYESGFVIDKFPISRPNLTFSTLTVSNMSPEDSSIYLCSVDLGGSFYGYTFGSGTRLTVV.

The chain employs TRBV7-2 and TRBJ2-3, with D perhaps matching TRBD1 (6 bases). CDR1 and CDR2 from the germline V gene are SGHTA and FQGNSA. The ends were cut back, 3 bases at V and 4 bases at J, with 11 bases in the middle. This CDR3 is built from 14 residues. As DNA, the CDR3 is TGTGCCAGCAGCTTCTTCACAGGGCCAGATACGCAGTATTTT. Translation: CASSFFTGPDTQYF.

The chain combines TRBV11-2 with TRBJ2-1; 13 positions match TRBD2. Germline assignment: CDR1 SGHAT and CDR2 FQNNGV. V lost 5 bases, J lost 4 bases, and 5 bases stayed unmatched. The CDR3 is made up of 16 amino acids. The CDR3 DNA is TGTGCCAGCAGCGGACTAGCGGGAGATATATACAATGAGCAGTTCTTC. This translates into CASSGLAGDIYNEQFF.

The DNA of the CDR3 is TGCGCCAGCAGCTTGGAAAGTTTGGTGGATACGCAGTATTTT. Amino acid sequence: CASSLESLVDTQYF. The chain has TRBV5-1 and TRBJ2-3; D gene ambiguous. Germline V gene sequence: CDR1 SGHRS, CDR2 YFSETQ. The CDR3 consists of 14 residues. V was clipped by 0 bases and J by 6 bases, with 11 bases between them.

The J gene is TRBJ1-3, the V gene TRBV29-1; D unclear. CDR3 length: 14 residues. Germline V gene data show CDR1 as SQVTM and CDR2 as ANQGSEA. The ends were cut back, 6 bases at V and 0 bases at J, with 12 bases in the middle. CDR3 DNA sequence: TGCAGCGTCCGGTTGACGGGCTCTGGAAACACCATATATTTT. Amino acid sequence: CSVRLTGSGNTIYF. The complete variable domain, with remaining parts taken from reference TRBV29-1 and TRBJ1-3, reads SAVISQKPSRDICQRGTSLTIQCQVDSQVTMMFWYRQQPGQSLTLIATANQGSEATYESGFVIDKFPISRPNLTFSTLTVSNMSPEDSSIYLCSVRLTGSGNTIYFGEGSWLTVV.

This clonotype was observed a handful of times. This chain links TRBV28 with TRBJ2-1; unclear D gene. The CDR3 runs to 16 residues. Between the trimmed V and J ends, which lost 3 bases and 8 bases, there was a span of 20 bases. CDR1 and CDR2 from the germline V gene are MDHEN and SYDVKM. The CDR3 bases are TGTGCCAGCAGTTTTGTGGACCCCCGCATCAGCCATGAGCAGTTCTTC. Translation: CASSFVDPRISHEQFF.

The rearrangement uses TRBV6-2 or TRBV6-3 and TRBJ2-1, with no clear D. This CDR3 is built from 16 residues. The germline V gene has CDR1 MNHEY and CDR2 SVGEGT. V was cut by 0 bases and J by 0 bases, with 9 bases left in between. The CDR3 bases are TGTGCCAGCAGTTACTCGTTGCAGAGCTCCTACAATGAGCAGTTCTTC. This translates into CASSYSLQSSYNEQFF.

To note about this clonotype: The germline gene is not matched at one end of the junction; a read error may be the cause. The V and J genes are TRBV10-3 and TRBJ1-3, with D unclear. The CDR3 is 13 residues long. Germline CDR1 reads ENHRY; CDR2 reads SYGVKD. For the CDR3, the DNA is TGTGCCACCGCCCAAGGAACCGGAAACACCATATCTTTT. It yields the protein CATAQGTGNTISF.

This chain connects TRBV28 to TRBJ2-1; the D call may be TRBD1 or TRBD2 (6 bases each). Germline values: CDR1 MDHEN, CDR2 SYDVKM. With 3 bases removed from V and 8 bases from J, the gap between germline ends came to 11 bases. The length of the CDR3 is 13 residues. Written as DNA, the CDR3 is TGTGCCAGCAGTTTTCTGGGGGGCGATGAGCAGTTCTTC. As protein: CASSFLGGDEQFF.

V and J are TRBV29-1 and TRBJ2-5; 8 bases match TRBD1. CDR1 is SQVTM and CDR2 is ANQGSEA in the germline V gene. The CDR3 length is 14 residues. With V trimmed by 6 bases and J by 2 bases, 8 bases remained unmatched. CDR3 sequence: CSVETGEPQETQYF. CDR3 nucleotide sequence: TGCAGCGTCGAGACAGGGGAGCCTCAAGAGACCCAGTACTTC.

The gene calls are TRBV20-1 and TRBJ1-2; D might be TRBD1 (5 bases). Germline-derived CDR1 and CDR2 are DFQATT and SNEGSKA (reference sequence). With 7 bases removed from V and 5 bases from J, the gap between germline ends came to 20 bases. This CDR3 contains 14 residues. CDR3 nucleotides: TGCAGTGGGGAAGGGCAGGGTAAATATTATGGCTACACCTTC. This sequence encodes CSGEGQGKYYGYTF.

The chain links TRBV25-1 to TRBJ2-4; perhaps TRBD1 as D (5 bases). The end of the DNA is better explained by TRBJ2-5, so the J call may be wrong. There are 15 residues in the CDR3. Germline V gene lookup returns CDR1 MGHDK and CDR2 SYGVNS. The CDR3 DNA is TGTGCCAGCAGTGAAGAATGGCGCCAGGGAGAGACCCAGTACTTC. Translating gives CASSEEWRQGETQYF.

V is TRBV28 and J is TRBJ2-5; 9 bases agree with TRBD2. Germline V gene lookup returns CDR1 MDHEN and CDR2 SYDVKM. This CDR3 has 15 amino acids. The V gene end was trimmed by 4 bases and the J gene end by 3 bases; junction bases not matched to a gene: 6. The CDR3 coding sequence is TGTGCCAGCAGTTCCCTATTAGCGGGAGAAGAGACCCAGTACTTC. Protein: CASSSLLAGEETQYF.

The chain couples TRBV20-1 to TRBJ2-7, with 13 bases fitting TRBD2. This CDR3 has 15 residues. After removal of 5 bases from V and 0 bases from J, the junction contained 4 bases not matched to a gene. The V gene's germline CDR1 is DFQATT and CDR2 SNEGSKA (reference sequence). In nucleotides, the CDR3 is TGCAGTGCTTTCGGACTAGCGGGGGACTCCTACGAGCAGTACTTC. It specifies CSAFGLAGDSYEQYF.

Worth noting for this clonotype: A much larger clonotype is one base distant, so this may be a read error. This chain joins TRBV27 and TRBJ1-5; 7 bases line up with TRBD1. The CDR3 runs to 14 residues. V lost 5 bases, J lost 6 bases, and 7 bases stayed unmatched. Germline CDR1 is MNHEY and CDR2 is SMNVEV (reference sequence). CDR3 sequence (DNA): TGTGCCAGCAGTCTCGACAGGGTTAGTCAGCCCCAGCATTTT. It is translated as CASSLDRVSQPQHF.

The sample holds a few counts of this clonotype. J is TRBJ1-1 and V is TRBV4-1, with 9 bases fitting TRBD1. The CDR3 sequence is 16 residues long. Germline V gene data show CDR1 as MGHRA and CDR2 as YSYEKL. Unmatched junction bases numbered 9, after V lost 0 bases and J lost 7 bases. The CDR3 DNA follows: TGCGCCAGCAGCCAAGATCCACAGGGGGCTAGGAGTGAAGCTTTCTTT. Residues: CASSQDPQGARSEAFF.

The DNA for the CDR3 is TGTGCCAGCAGGGACAGGGGGCGAGACACCGGGGAGCTGTTTTTT. Translated, it gives CASRDRGRDTGELFF. The chain carries TRBV12-3 or TRBV12-4 and TRBJ2-2; TRBD1 agrees at 11 bases. The CDR3 contains 15 residues. The ends lost 6 bases at V and 3 bases at J; junction bases unmatched: 3.